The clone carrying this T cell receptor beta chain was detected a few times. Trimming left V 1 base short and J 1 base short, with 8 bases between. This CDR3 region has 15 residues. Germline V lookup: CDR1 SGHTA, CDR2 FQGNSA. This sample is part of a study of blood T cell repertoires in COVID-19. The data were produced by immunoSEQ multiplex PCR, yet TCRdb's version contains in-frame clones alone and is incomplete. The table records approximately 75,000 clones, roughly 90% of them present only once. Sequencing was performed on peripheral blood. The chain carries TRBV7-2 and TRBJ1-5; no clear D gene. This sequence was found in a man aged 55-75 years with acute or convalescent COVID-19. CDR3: CASSLVTESNQPQHF. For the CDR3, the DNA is TGTGCCAGCAGCTTAGTTACAGAAAGCAATCAGCCCCAGCATTTT.